This TCR beta chain emerged from a study of early T cells in non-severe SARS-CoV-2 infection. Study in general: Whole-blood bulk RNA, unsorted, was sequenced, and chains were unpaired.

The library protocol tagged individual cDNA molecules with unique molecular identifiers. Each CDR3 protein gets one entry after TCRdb re-called the 5' RACE reads with MiXCR. The sample yields about 52,000 distinct CDR3 sequences, around a tenth seen once. This CDR3 spans 8 amino acids. From germline, CDR1 is SQVTM and CDR2 ANQGSEA. Deletions cut 8 bases from V and 3 bases from J, with 0 bases between. This clonotype was found many times. The antigen remains unidentified. Whole-study findings and limits: The study's VDJdb matching favored anti-spike CD8 responses and missed private and CD4 specificities.

This TCR derives from an adult who was a healthcare worker with PCR-confirmed SARS-CoV-2 infection or an uninfected control (not recorded which). The sequenced sample consisted of whole blood. This chain connects TRBV29-1 to TRBJ2-3, with D uncertain. The CDR3 spells CSTDTQYF. The CDR3 DNA sequence: TGCAGCACAGATACGCAGTATTTT.